This TCR beta chain was identified in a study of regulatory T cells in long-lasting Graves disease. Study details: Graves' patients, newly diagnosed, had taken antithyroid drugs under 3 months.

Construction of the TCR beta libraries employed iRepertoire HTBI primers in conjunction with Arm-PCR of CDR3 regions. MiXCR was run by TCRdb on the multiplex PCR reads, yielding one entry per CDR3 protein. The data contain some 320,000 distinct CDR3 sequences, over 15% of them seen just once; the ten biggest clones take up about 40%. Time point meaning: newly diagnosed GD, antithyroid drugs for less than 3 months. RNA isolated from PBMCs was used to make the TCR library. Diagnoses of Graves' disease were made by American Thyroid Association guidelines. Many counts were recorded for this clonotype. This TCR came from a female donor with Graves disease. This specimen consisted of peripheral blood mononuclear cells (PBMCs), obtained at new diagnosis, from a patient treated with antithyroid drugs.

In DNA form, the CDR3 reads TGTGCCAGCAGTTCGATAGCGGGAGGGACCGGGGAGCTGTTTTTT. Protein product: CASSSIAGGTGELFF. The chain is built from TRBV6-2 or TRBV6-3 and TRBJ2-2, with 11 bases fitting TRBD2. CDR3 length: 15 residues. The germline V gene encodes CDR1 MNHEY and CDR2 SVGEGT. Germline trimming cut 4 bases from V and 5 bases from J; bases unmatched to any gene: 3.